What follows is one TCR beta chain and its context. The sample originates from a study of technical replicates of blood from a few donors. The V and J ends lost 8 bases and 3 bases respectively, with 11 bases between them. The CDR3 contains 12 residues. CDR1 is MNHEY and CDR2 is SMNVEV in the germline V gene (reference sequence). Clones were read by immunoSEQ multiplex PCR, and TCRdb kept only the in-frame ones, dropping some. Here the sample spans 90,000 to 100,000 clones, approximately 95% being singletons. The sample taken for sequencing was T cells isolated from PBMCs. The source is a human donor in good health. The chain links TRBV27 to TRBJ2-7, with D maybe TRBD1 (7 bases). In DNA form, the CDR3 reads TGTGCCAGCGGGCGGGACAGCTACGAGCAGTACTTC. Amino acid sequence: CASGRDSYEQYF.